The subject of this entry is one TCR beta chain. Its antigen is still unknown. This sample was included in a study of cytomegalovirus exposure and HLA in healthy donors. PCR employed 60 Vbeta and 13 Jbeta primers. TCRdb keeps only in-frame clones here, not all; method: immunoSEQ multiplex PCR. The sample has approximately 110,000 clones, 70% to 85% seen once; the top ten hold 2.5% to 3.5%. Whereas donors were nominally healthy upon sampling, unrecorded immune exposures were probable. Overall study results and limits: A later analysis found most CMV-associated TCR beta chains apparently HLA-restricted. Specificity for CMV antigens was confirmed in vitro for a few of the CMV-associated chains. Later on, a genetic analysis was performed. It linked a missense variant in DCLRE1C with V- and J-gene trimming of TCR beta.

V shed 6 bases and J 3 bases; nucleotides not matched to a gene: 4. In germline, CDR1 is MNHEY, CDR2 SVGAGI. The CDR3 spans 13 residues. The chain has TRBV6-5 and TRBJ1-1; TRBD1 matches 7 bases. The origin of this receptor is a woman aged 40 to 50 in good health and CMV-seronegative. Material for sequencing was PBMCs. CDR3 DNA: TGTGCCAGCAGCAGGGACAGATACACTGAAGCTTTCTTT. The encoded protein is CASSRDRYTEAFF.